The clone carrying this T cell receptor (beta chain) was counted only a few times. This specimen comes from a study of cytomegalovirus exposure and HLA in healthy donors. 13 Jbeta primers and 60 Vbeta primers were used for the PCR. The table came from immunoSEQ multiplex PCR; TCRdb's copy has only in-frame clones and leaves some out. The data show fewer than 150,000 clones, about 82% seen once. Sequences were obtained from PBMCs. This sequence originates from a man between 25 and 39 years old in good health.

CDR3 bases: TGTGCCAGCAGCTGGGGGACTAGCGGGAGTGGTGAGCAGTACTTC. As protein: CASSWGTSGSGEQYF. The chain couples TRBV5-8 to TRBJ2-7; 14 bases align to TRBD2. This CDR3 has 15 residues. Germline CDR1 reads SGHTS; CDR2 reads YDEGEE. After removal of 3 bases from V and 7 bases from J, the junction contained 6 bases not matched to a gene.